Listed below are T cell receptor beta chains from one sample, sequenced in a study of T cell repertoires in cytomegalovirus infection. TCRdb reprocessed the reads via MiXCR and lists one record per CDR3 protein. The table includes about 76,000 distinct CDR3 sequences, 3% to 4.5% detected once. Input material: PBMCs. These receptors came from a human donor in good health (CMV status not recorded). Some clones in this sample may be carry-over from other donors' samples. The CDR3 runs from the conserved cysteine through the conserved F or W. D genes are given only for firm matches. Clone size is given as once, few, many or a size class.

>TRBD1|many|TRBJ2-7|TRBV6-6
CASSYSETGTGGSEQYF
TGTGCCAGCAGTTATTCCGAAACCGGGACAGGGGGCAGCGAGCAGTACTTC
>TRBD2|many|TRBJ2-1|TRBV6-1
CASSQRGRNEQFF
TGTGCCAGCAGCCAGCGGGGGAGGAATGAGCAGTTCTTC
>TRBD1|many|TRBJ1-1|TRBV19
CASSSGDRQNTEAFF
TGTGCCAGTAGCTCCGGGGACAGGCAGAACACTGAAGCTTTCTTT
>TRBD2|many|TRBJ2-3|TRBV28
CASSSRTSGGAYTQYF
TGTGCCAGCAGTTCCCGGACTAGCGGGGGGGCCTATACGCAGTATTTT
>.|many|TRBJ2-6|TRBV7-2
CASSLSANVLTF
TGTGCCAGCAGCTTAAGTGCCAACGTCCTGACTTTC
>.|many|TRBJ2-5|TRBV27
CASSQTDQETQYF
TGTGCCAGCAGTCAGACAGACCAAGAGACCCAGTACTTC
>.|many|TRBJ1-5|TRBV4-3
CASSQSPDNQPQHF
TGCGCCAGCAGCCAAAGTCCGGACAATCAGCCCCAGCATTTT
>TRBD1|few|TRBJ2-1|TRBV19
CASSGTGANEQFF
TGTGCCAGTTCCGGGACAGGGGCCAATGAGCAGTTCTTC
>.|many|TRBJ1-5|TRBV12-3/TRBV12-4
CASSLHPNQPQHF
TGTGCCAGCAGTCTCCACCCCAATCAGCCCCAGCATTTT
>.|medium-sized|TRBJ1-6|TRBV7-2
CASSIGREPRPLHF
TGTGCCAGCAGCATTGGACGGGAGCCAAGACCCCTCCACTTT
>.|many|TRBJ1-2|TRBV5-1
CASSTAASGPIYGYTF
TGCGCCAGCAGCACGGCAGCGTCAGGGCCTATCTATGGCTACACCTTC
>.|many|TRBJ1-6|TRBV7-2
CASSLALQYNSPLHF
TGTGCCAGCAGCTTAGCTCTTCAGTATAATTCACCCCTCCACTTT